This is a list of T cell receptor beta chains from one sample in a study of blood T cells in healthy people across ages. TCRdb ran MiXCR on the 5' RACE reads and lists one entry per CDR3 protein. The sample lists about 590,000 distinct CDR3 sequences; roughly 31% were seen once. Sequenced: blood. These receptor sequences come from a woman aged 80 or over in good health. The CDR3 runs from the conserved cysteine through the conserved F or W. D genes are given only for firm matches. Not all rows give a size; the values are once, few, many and, for expanded clones, a class.

clone_size d_call j_call v_call cdr3_nt cdr3_aa
- TRBD2 TRBJ2-5 TRBV2 TGTGCCAGCAGTGAAGCGCTTCGGGGGGAGGAGACCCAGTACTTC CASSEALRGEETQYF
many TRBD1 TRBJ2-3 TRBV18 TGTGCCAGCTCACCCACCGCGACAGGGAGCACAGATACGCAGTATTTT CASSPTATGSTDTQYF
many - TRBJ1-1 TRBV10-3 TGTGCCATCAGTGAGTCGACGGTTAAGGACACTGAAGCTTTCTTT CAISESTVKDTEAFF
- - TRBJ2-3 TRBV6-1 TGTGCCAGCAGTGAAGCGGGGGTCTCAACAGATACGCAGTATTTT CASSEAGVSTDTQYF
few - TRBJ1-5 TRBV6-1 TGTGCCAGCAGCCAGACACCGAGCAATCAGCCCCAGCATTTT CASSQTPSNQPQHF
many TRBD2 TRBJ2-1 TRBV5-1 TGCGCCAGCAGCTCGAAGGCGGGGGTAACCTACAATGAGCAGTTCTTC CASSSKAGVTYNEQFF
many TRBD2 TRBJ2-1 TRBV6-1 TGTGCCAGCACTCAAGGAGCGGGGGGTACCTACAATGAGCAGTTCTTC CASTQGAGGTYNEQFF
many - TRBJ2-7 TRBV20-1 TGCAGTGCTAGAGTTAGGGGAGGCTACGAGCAGTACTTC CSARVRGGYEQYF
many - TRBJ2-7 TRBV18 TGTGCCAGCTCACCATTACAGGGAGCGGGAGAGCAGTACTTC CASSPLQGAGEQYF
- - TRBJ2-1 TRBV5-4 TGTACCAGCAACTTGGCCGGTGGGGGGGCCAAGAATGAGCAGTTCTTC CTSNLAGGGAKNEQFF
many - TRBJ1-2 TRBV6-2/TRBV6-3 TGTGCCAGCACCAAAGGAGGTGGCTATGGCTACACCTTC CASTKGGGYGYTF
many TRBD1 TRBJ1-1 TRBV29-1 TGCAGCGCGGGGACAGGGAGAACTGAAGCTTTCTTT CSAGTGRTEAFF
- - TRBJ2-5 TRBV4-1 TGCGCCAGCAGCCTGCTAGCTGGTATCGAGACCCAGTACTTC CASSLLAGIETQYF
few - TRBJ2-5 TRBV18 TGTGCCAGCCAGGAGCAGGGGCTCCAAGAGACCCAGTACTTC CASQEQGLQETQYF
many - TRBJ2-7 TRBV21-1 TGTGCCAGCAGCCCTCAGGGGGGACAGGGGGCGCATGAGCAGTACTTC CASSPQGGQGAHEQYF
many - TRBJ2-1 TRBV7-9 TGTGCCAGCAGCCCCTGGGGGGGGGCGGACAATGAGCAGTTCTTC CASSPWGGADNEQFF
many TRBD2 TRBJ2-3 TRBV6-6 TGTGCCAGCAGGGACGTAGCGGGGGGGCGGTCCCCCCATACGCAGTATTTT CASRDVAGGRSPHTQYF
- - TRBJ2-1 TRBV7-2 TGTGCCAGCAGCTTAGTCCCCAGCGACAATGAGCAGTTCTTC CASSLVPSDNEQFF
many - TRBJ1-4 TRBV5-1 TGCGCCAGCAGCTTGTGGGGCCCAAGTGAAAAACTGTTTTTT CASSLWGPSEKLFF
once TRBD1 TRBJ2-2 TRBV5-6 TGTGCCAGCAGCCCCGGGACAGGGGTCGGGGAGCGGTTTTTT CASSPGTGVGERFF
many TRBD1 TRBJ1-4 TRBV11-2 TGTGCCAGCAGCCTCCGACAGGGACGGGAAAAACTGTTTTTT CASSLRQGREKLFF
many - TRBJ2-3 TRBV18 TGTGCCAGCTCACCGAGACCCAGGGGCACAGATACGCAGTATTTT CASSPRPRGTDTQYF
- TRBD2 TRBJ2-2 TRBV3-1 TGTGCCAGCACCCGATCCGGGACTAGCGGCGCCGGGGAGCTGTTTTTT CASTRSGTSGAGELFF
many TRBD2 TRBJ2-1 TRBV7-9 TGTGCCTGGGGCCGGACTAGCGGGGGGATCTCCTACAATGAGCAGTTCTTC CAWGRTSGGISYNEQFF
many - TRBJ1-1 TRBV20-1 TGCAGTGTTGAGTCGGGGCGCGCGAAGGAAGCTTTCTTT CSVESGRAKEAFF
many - TRBJ2-7 TRBV7-3 TGTGCCAGCAGCCCCGAGCCCCGGGGCGAGCAGTACTTC CASSPEPRGEQYF
many - TRBJ1-6 TRBV28 TGTGCCAGCAGAACAGGGATCCTTAATTCACCCCTCCACTTT CASRTGILNSPLHF
- - TRBJ2-1 TRBV15 TGTGCCACCAGCAGAGTTGGCATCTACAATGAGCAGTTCTTC CATSRVGIYNEQFF
- TRBD2 TRBJ2-2 TRBV7-2 TGTGCCAGCAGCCCCTCGGGGGTGGGACTAGGAACGACCGGGGAGCTGTTTTTT CASSPSGVGLGTTGELFF
few - TRBJ1-5 TRBV7-9 TGTGCCAGCAGCTTAGCAGGCCCGACGGGCAATCAGCCCCAGCATTTT CASSLAGPTGNQPQHF
few TRBD1 TRBJ2-5 TRBV2 TGTGCCAGCAGTGATAGAGGGGGCAGTTGGGGAGAGACCCAGTACTTC CASSDRGGSWGETQYF
- - TRBJ2-2 TRBV6-6 TGTGCCAGCAGTTACGGCACCGGGGAGCTGTTTTTT CASSYGTGELFF
many - TRBJ2-3 TRBV6-5 TGTGCCAGCAGTTACCTTTCCCGGGACACAGATACGCAGTATTTT CASSYLSRDTDTQYF
few - TRBJ1-5 TRBV12-3/TRBV12-4 TGTGCCAGCAGTCGCTCCGGGGCCCGGCGGCCCCAGCATTTT CASSRSGARRPQHF
- - TRBJ1-4 TRBV6-2/TRBV6-3 TGTGCCAGCAGTTACTCGACGGGGAGTGTCGGTGGAAAACTGTTTTTT CASSYSTGSVGGKLFF
- - TRBJ1-2 TRBV20-1 TGCAGTGCTAGAGAACTGGGTAGGACTGGTGGCTACACCTTC CSARELGRTGGYTF
- TRBD1 TRBJ2-1 TRBV5-1 TGCGCCAGCAGCCCGATACAGGGGGCGGAGGGACAGAATGAGCAGTTCTTC CASSPIQGAEGQNEQFF
many - TRBJ2-3 TRBV11-2 TGTGCCAGCAGCTTATCAGGCGCTCCCACAGATACGCAGTATTTT CASSLSGAPTDTQYF
many TRBD2 TRBJ2-1 TRBV4-3 TGCGCCAGCAGCCAAGTTGCCGGGGGGGCCCCCAATGAGCAGTTCTTC CASSQVAGGAPNEQFF
- TRBD2 TRBJ2-1 TRBV9 TGTGCCAGCAGCGTAGGGGCTAGCGGGAAGGATGAGCAGTTCTTC CASSVGASGKDEQFF
- TRBD2 TRBJ2-1 TRBV20-1 TGCAGCTCTGGGACTAGCCGATCTAATGAGCAGTTCTTC CSSGTSRSNEQFF
many - TRBJ2-5 TRBV12-3/TRBV12-4 TGTGCCAGCAGTTCGGGCTATGCGGAGAAGCAAGAGACCCAGTACTTC CASSSGYAEKQETQYF
many - TRBJ2-7 TRBV2 TGTGCCAGCAGTGAGGGGGACATAACCTACGAGCAGTACTTC CASSEGDITYEQYF
- - TRBJ1-5 TRBV7-6 TGTGCCAGCAGCCGTATGAGCAATCAGCCCCAGCATTTT CASSRMSNQPQHF
many - TRBJ2-5 TRBV5-1 TGCGCCAGCACCGGCATACTTAGACAGGTGGAGACCCAGTACTTC CASTGILRQVETQYF
- - TRBJ2-2 TRBV5-1 TGCGCCAGCACCAGCCGGGTGGCGGAGAACACCGGGGAGCTGTTTTTT CASTSRVAENTGELFF
- TRBD2 TRBJ2-7 TRBV7-2 TGTGCCAGCAGCTCAGCGGGAATCCCCACCTACGAGCAGTACTTC CASSSAGIPTYEQYF
many - TRBJ2-1 TRBV14 TGTGCCAGCAGCCACGGTCTAGCGTGGAATGAGCAGTTCTTC CASSHGLAWNEQFF
many - TRBJ2-7 TRBV30 TGTGCCTGGAGTGTCGCCCTGTCCTACGAGCAGTACTTC CAWSVALSYEQYF
many TRBD2 TRBJ2-3 TRBV12-3/TRBV12-4 TGTGCCAGCAGTTTGCGGGGGGCGCCCAGTGATACGCAGTATTTT CASSLRGAPSDTQYF
few TRBD2 TRBJ2-7 TRBV7-6 TGTGCCAGCAGCTTAGGCTGGCGGGGGGACAATGAGCAGTACTTC CASSLGWRGDNEQYF
many TRBD2 TRBJ2-3 TRBV6-1 TGTGCCAGCAGTGATGGGGGGGTACGCACAGATACGCAGTATTTT CASSDGGVRTDTQYF
many TRBD1 TRBJ2-5 TRBV2 TGTGCCAGCAGTGAAATCCCGTCCCTGGGGACAGGGTTTAAGGAGCAGTACTTC CASSEIPSLGTGFKEQYF